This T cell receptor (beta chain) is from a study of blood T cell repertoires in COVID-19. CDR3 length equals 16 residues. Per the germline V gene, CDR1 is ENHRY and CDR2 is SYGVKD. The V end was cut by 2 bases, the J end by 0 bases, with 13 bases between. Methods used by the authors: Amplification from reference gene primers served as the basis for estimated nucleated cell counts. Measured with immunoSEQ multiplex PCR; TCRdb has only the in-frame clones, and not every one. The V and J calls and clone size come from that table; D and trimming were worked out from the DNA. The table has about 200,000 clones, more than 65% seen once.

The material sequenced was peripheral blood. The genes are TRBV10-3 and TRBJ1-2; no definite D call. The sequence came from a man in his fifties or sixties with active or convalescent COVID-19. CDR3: CAISEREVKPNYGYTF. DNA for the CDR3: TGTGCCATCAGTGAGCGAGAGGTAAAACCTAACTATGGCTACACCTTC.